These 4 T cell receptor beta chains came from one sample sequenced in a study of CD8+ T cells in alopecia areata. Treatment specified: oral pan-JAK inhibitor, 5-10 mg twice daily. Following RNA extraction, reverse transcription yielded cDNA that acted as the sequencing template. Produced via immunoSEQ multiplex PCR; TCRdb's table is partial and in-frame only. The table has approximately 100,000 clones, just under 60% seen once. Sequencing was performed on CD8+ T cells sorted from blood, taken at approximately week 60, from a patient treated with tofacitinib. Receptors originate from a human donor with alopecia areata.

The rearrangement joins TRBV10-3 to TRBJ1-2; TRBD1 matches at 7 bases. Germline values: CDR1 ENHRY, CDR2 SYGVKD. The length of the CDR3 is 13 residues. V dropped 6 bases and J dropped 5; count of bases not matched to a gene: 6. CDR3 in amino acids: CAISGTEPYGYTF. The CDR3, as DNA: TGTGCCATCAGCGGGACAGAGCCTTATGGCTACACCTTC.

The CDR3 spells CASTSDRIYGYTF. CDR3 bases: TGTGCCAGCACCTCGGACAGGATCTATGGCTACACCTTC. The chain employs TRBV6-5 and TRBJ1-2; TRBD1 matches 7 bases. The CDR3 covers 13 residues. Germline CDR1 and CDR2: MNHEY and SVGAGI. The ends lost 7 bases at V and 4 bases at J; junction bases unmatched: 6.

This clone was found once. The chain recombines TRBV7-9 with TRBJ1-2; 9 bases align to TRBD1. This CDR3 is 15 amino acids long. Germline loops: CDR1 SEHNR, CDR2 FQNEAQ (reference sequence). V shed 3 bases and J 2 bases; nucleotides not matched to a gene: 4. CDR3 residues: CASSLGTGTNYGYTF. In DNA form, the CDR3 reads TGTGCCAGCAGCTTGGGGACAGGGACGAACTATGGCTACACCTTC.

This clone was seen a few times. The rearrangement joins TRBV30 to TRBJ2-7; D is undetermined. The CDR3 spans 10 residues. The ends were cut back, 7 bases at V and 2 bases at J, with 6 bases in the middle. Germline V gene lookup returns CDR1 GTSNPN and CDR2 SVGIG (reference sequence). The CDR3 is CASLTYEQYF. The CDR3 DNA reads TGTGCCTCATTAACCTACGAGCAGTACTTC.